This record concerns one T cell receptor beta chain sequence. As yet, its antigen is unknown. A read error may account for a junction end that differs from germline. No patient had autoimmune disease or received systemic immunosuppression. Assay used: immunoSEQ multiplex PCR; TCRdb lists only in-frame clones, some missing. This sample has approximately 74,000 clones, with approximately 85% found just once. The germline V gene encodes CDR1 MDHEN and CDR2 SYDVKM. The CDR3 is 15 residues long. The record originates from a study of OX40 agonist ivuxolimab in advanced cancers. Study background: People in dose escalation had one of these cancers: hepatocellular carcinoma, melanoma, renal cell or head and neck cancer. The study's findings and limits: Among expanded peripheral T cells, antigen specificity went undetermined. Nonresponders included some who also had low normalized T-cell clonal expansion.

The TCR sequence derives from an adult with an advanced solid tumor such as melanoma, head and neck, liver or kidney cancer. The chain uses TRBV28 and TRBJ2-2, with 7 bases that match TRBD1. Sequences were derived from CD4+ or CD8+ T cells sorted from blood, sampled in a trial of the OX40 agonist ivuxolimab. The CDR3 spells CASSLPTGNAGELFF. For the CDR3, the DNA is TGTGCCAGCAGTTTACCGACAGGGAACGCCGGGGAGCTGTTTTTT.